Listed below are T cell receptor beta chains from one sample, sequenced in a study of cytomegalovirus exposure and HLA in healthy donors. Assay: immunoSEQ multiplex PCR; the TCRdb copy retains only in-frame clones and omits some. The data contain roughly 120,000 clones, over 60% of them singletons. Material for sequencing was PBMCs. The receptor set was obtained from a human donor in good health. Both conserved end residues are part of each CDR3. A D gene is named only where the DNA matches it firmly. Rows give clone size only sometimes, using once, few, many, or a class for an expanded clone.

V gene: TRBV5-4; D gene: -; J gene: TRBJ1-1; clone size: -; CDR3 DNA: TGTGCCAGCAGCTTGGCGGCGGGAAGGATGAACACTGAAGCTTTCTTT; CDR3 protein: CASSLAAGRMNTEAFF
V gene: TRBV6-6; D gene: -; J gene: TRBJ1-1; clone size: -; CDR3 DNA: TGTGCCAGCAGGCGGACACAGCCCATGAACACTGAAGCTTTCTTT; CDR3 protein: CASRRTQPMNTEAFF
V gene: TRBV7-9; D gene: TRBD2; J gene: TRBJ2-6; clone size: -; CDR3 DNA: TGTGCCAGCAGGGGCACGGGGGGGCAGCGACCCTGGGGGGCCAACGTCCTGACTTTC; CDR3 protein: CASRGTGGQRPWGANVLTF
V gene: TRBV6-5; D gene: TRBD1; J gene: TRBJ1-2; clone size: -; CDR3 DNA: TGTGCCAGCAGTTATATGATGGGACAGGGACTTCTCGGCTACACCTTC; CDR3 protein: CASSYMMGQGLLGYTF
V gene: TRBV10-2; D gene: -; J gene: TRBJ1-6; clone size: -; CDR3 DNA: TGCGCCAGCAGTTCAGGGAATTATAATTCACCCCTCCACTTT; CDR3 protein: CASSSGNYNSPLHF
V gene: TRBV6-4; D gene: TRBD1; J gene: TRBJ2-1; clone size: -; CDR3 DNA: TGTGCCAGCAGAAGGACAGGAGCGAATGAGCAGTTCTTC; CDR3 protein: CASRRTGANEQFF
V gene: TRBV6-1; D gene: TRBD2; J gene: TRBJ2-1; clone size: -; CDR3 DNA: TGTGCCATCAGTGACCCCCCCCTAGCGGGGGTGTCTGGTAATGAGCAGTTCTTC; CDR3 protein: CAISDPPLAGVSGNEQFF
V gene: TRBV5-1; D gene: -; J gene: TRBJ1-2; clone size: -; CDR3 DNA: TGCGCCAGCAGCTTGGAACGGGGGACGACGGGGAAGGGCTACACCTTC; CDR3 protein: CASSLERGTTGKGYTF
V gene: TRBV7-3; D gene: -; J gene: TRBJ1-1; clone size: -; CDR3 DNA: TGTGCCAGCAGTCAAGGGACAATGAACACTGAAGCTTTCTTT; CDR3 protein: CASSQGTMNTEAFF
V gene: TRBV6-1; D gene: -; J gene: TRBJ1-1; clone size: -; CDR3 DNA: TGTGCCAGCAGTACGGGAAACACTGAAGCTTTCTTT; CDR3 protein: CASSTGNTEAFF
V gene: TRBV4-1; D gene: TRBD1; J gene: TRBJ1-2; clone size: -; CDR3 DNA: TGCGCCAGCACCTACACTCCCTTACGTAGGGACAGGGTTAACTATGGCTACACCTTC; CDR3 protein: CASTYTPLRRDRVNYGYTF
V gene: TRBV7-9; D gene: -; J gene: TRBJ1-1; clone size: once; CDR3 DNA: TGTTCCAGCAGCACCTGGACCGGAGGGAACACTGAAGCTTTCTTT; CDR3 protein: CSSSTWTGGNTEAFF
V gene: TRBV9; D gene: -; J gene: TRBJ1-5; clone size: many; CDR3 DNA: TGTGCCAGTGGAACAGCCGATAGCAATCAGCCCCAGCATTTT; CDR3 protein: CASGTADSNQPQHF
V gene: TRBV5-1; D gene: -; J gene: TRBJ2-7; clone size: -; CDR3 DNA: TGCGCCAGCAGCGTTTCACCAGGGAACCCCTACGAGCAGTACTTC; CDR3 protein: CASSVSPGNPYEQYF
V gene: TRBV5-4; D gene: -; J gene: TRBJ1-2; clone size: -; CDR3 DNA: TGTGCCAGCAGCTTGCTGGCCCTCCGTTCTGGGGGCACAATAACCTTC; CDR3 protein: CASSLLALRSGGTITF
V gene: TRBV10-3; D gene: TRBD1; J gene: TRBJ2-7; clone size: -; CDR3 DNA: TGTGCCATCAGTGAGTTGTGGACAGGGGGCCAAACCGGGACTGGGCTCGAGGACGAGCAGTACTTC; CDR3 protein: CAISELWTGGQTGTGLEDEQYF
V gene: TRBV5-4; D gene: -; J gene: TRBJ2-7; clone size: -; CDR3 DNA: TGTGCCAGCAGCTTTCCCCGACGGAGTATCTACGAGCAGTACTTC; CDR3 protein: CASSFPRRSIYEQYF
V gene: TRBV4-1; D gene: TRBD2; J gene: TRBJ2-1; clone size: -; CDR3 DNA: TGCGCCAGCAGCCAAGATCCGGCTAGCGGGGGATGGAATGAGCAGTTCTTC; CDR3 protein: CASSQDPASGGWNEQFF
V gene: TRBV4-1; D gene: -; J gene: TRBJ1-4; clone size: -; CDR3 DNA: TGCGCCAGCAGCCAAGATCTGGAAAAACTGTTTTTT; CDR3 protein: CASSQDLEKLFF
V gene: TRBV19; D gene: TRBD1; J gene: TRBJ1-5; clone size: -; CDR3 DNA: TGTGCCAGTAGTAACTTCGGACAGGCGAAGAGGCCCCAGCATTTT; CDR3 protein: CASSNFGQAKRPQHF
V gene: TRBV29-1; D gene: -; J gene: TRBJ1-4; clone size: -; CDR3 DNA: TGCAGCGTTGGAGGTTCCGGTAATGAAAAACTGTTTTTT; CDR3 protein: CSVGGSGNEKLFF
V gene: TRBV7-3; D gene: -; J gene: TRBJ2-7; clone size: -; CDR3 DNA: TGTGCTAGCAGCGCACAAGGGAGGAACGAGCAGTACTTC; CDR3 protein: CASSAQGRNEQYF
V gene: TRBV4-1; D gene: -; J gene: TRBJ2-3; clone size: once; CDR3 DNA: TGCGCCAGCAGCCAAGGGGGCGGCACAGATACGCAGTATTTT; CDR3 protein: CASSQGGGTDTQYF
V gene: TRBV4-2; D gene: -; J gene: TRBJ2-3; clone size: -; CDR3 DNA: TGTGCCAGCAGCCAACAAACCGGGTTCCCCCTTTCGGATACGCAGTATTTT; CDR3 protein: CASSQQTGFPLSDTQYF
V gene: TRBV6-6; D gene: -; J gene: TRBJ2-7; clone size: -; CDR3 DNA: TGTGCCAGCAGTCTAGGGGGGGGGCCCAACGAGCAGTACTTC; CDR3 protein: CASSLGGGPNEQYF
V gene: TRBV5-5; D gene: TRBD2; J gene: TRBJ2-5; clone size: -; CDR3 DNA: TGTGCCAGCAGCTTGCAGGGACTAGGGATAGAGACCCAGTACTTC; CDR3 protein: CASSLQGLGIETQYF
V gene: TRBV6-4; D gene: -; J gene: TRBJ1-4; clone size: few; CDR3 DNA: TGTGCCAGCAGTGACTACGGTGAAAAACTGTTTTTT; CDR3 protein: CASSDYGEKLFF
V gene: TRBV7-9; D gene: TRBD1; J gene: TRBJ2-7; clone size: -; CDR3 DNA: TGTGCCAGCAGCTACCAGGACAGGGGCGACTACGAGCAGTACTTC; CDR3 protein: CASSYQDRGDYEQYF
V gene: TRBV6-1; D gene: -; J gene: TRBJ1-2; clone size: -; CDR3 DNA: TGTGCCAGCAGCGCCATGAGTCATGGCTACACCTTC; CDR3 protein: CASSAMSHGYTF
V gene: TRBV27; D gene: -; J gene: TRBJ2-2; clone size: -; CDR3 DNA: TGTGCCAGCAGGGGTAGAGGGAGCCGCGACACCGGGGAGCTGTTTTTT; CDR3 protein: CASRGRGSRDTGELFF
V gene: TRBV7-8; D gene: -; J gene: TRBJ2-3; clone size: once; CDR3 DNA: TGTGCCAGCAGGCCCTCTGGGGGGAACACAGATACGCAGTATTTT; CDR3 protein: CASRPSGGNTDTQYF
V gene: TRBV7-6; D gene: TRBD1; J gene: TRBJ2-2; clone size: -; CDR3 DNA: TGTGCCAGCAGGGACAGGCCAGGGTTCGCGGACACCGGGGAGCTGTTTTTT; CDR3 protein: CASRDRPGFADTGELFF
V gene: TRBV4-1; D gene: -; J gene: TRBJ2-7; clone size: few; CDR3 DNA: TGCGCCAGCAGCCAAGATCAGACTACTTACGAGCAGTACTTC; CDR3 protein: CASSQDQTTYEQYF
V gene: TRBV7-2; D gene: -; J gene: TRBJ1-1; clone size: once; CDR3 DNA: TGTGCCAGCAGCACCATGGGGCGGATGAACACTGAAGCTTTCTTT; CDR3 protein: CASSTMGRMNTEAFF
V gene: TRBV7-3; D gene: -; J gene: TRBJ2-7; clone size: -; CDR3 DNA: TGTGCCAGCAGGGCTGGGCGGGCGCAATACGAGCAGTACTTC; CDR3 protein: CASRAGRAQYEQYF
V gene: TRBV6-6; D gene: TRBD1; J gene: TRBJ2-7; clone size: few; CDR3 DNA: TGTGCCAGCAGTTCCACAGGGGCCGGCATCTACGAGCAGTACTTC; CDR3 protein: CASSSTGAGIYEQYF
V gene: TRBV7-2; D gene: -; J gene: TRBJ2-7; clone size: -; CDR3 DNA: TGTGCCAGCAGCTTCGACGGGACACTAACTCAGCAGTACTTC; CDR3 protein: CASSFDGTLTQQYF
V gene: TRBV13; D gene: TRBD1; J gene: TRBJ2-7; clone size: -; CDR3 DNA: TGTGCCAGCAGCTTACAACAGGGGAACCACGAGCAGTACTTC; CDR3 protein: CASSLQQGNHEQYF
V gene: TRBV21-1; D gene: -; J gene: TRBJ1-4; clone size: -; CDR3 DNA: TGTGCCAGCAGCAACGGATGGAGACAGGGGTTGGGAGAAAAACTGTTTTTT; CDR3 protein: CASSNGWRQGLGEKLFF
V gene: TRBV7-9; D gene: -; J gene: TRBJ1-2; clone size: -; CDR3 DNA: TGTGCCAGCACCCTTCAGATTAACTATGGCTACACCTTC; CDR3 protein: CASTLQINYGYTF
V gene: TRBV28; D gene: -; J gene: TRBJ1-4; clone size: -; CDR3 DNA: TGTGCCAGCACAAATAATGAAAAACTGTTTTTT; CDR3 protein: CASTNNEKLFF
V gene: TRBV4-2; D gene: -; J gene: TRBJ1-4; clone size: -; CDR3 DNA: TGTGCCAGCAGCCAAGATTTGGGGGGGGACGAAAAACTGTTTTTT; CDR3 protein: CASSQDLGGDEKLFF
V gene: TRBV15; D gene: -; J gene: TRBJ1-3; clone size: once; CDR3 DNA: TGTGCCACCAGGATCACGGGACACATTCACTCTGGAAACACCATATATTTT; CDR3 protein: CATRITGHIHSGNTIYF
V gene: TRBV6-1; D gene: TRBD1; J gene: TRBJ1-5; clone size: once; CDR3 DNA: TGTGCCAGCAGTCAAGACAGGGGGCTGAAGCCCCAGCATTTT; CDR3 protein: CASSQDRGLKPQHF
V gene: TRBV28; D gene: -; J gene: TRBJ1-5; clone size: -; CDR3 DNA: TGTGCCAGCACCGACCCAGGGAGCGGGGGACAGCCCCAGCATTTT; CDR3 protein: CASTDPGSGGQPQHF
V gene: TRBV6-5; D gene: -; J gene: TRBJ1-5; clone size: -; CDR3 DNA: TGTGCCAGCAGACAACAGGGCAACAATCAGCCCCAGCATTTT; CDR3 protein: CASRQQGNNQPQHF
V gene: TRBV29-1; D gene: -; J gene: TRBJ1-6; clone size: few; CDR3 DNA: TGCAGCGCCGCCGAGGGGGATAATTCACCCCTCCACTTT; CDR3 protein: CSAAEGDNSPLHF
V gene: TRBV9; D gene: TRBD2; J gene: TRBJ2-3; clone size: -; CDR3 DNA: TGTGCCAGCAGCGTACAGGCGGGGGGCCCTGATACGCAGTATTTT; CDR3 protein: CASSVQAGGPDTQYF
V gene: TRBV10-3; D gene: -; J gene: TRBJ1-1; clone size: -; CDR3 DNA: TGTGCCAGCAGTGAAGATTTGGCCAAGAACACTGAAGCTTTCTTT; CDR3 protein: CASSEDLAKNTEAFF
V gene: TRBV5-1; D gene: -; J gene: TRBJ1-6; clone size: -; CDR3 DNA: TGCGCCAGCAGCTTGGGGAGAGCAGGGAATTCACCCCTCCACTTT; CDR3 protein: CASSLGRAGNSPLHF
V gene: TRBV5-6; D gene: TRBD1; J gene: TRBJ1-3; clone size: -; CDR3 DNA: TGTGCCAGCAGCTTCCCTACAGGGGATGGAAACACCATATATTTT; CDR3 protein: CASSFPTGDGNTIYF
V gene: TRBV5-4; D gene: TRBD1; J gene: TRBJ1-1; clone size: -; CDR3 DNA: TGTGCCAGCAGCTTGGGGACAGGGCCCCAAGCTTTCTTT; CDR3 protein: CASSLGTGPQAFF